A single sample gave rise to the 23 T cell receptor beta chains below, sequenced in a study of siplizumab effects on memory and regulatory T cells (dated by TCRdb to the late 2010s). Preparation of the library involved the immunoSEQ multiplex PCR assay. TCRdb mirrors the immuneACCESS table, restricted to in-frame sequences. Some clones are absent from its copies; in checked studies, under half trace to an unresolved V gene, and the reason for the others is unknown. A total of 100,000 or so clones appear in this sample, around 90% of them only once. The leading ten clones occupy 1.1% of the sample. Sequenced material: CD4+ T cells sorted from blood. The source of these receptors is a human donor in good health.

The rearrangement joins TRBV19 to TRBJ2-5; 7 bases fit TRBD1. Germline CDR1 LNHDA, CDR2 SQIVND (reference sequence). The CDR3 runs to 13 residues. J lost 3 bases, V lost 4 bases, and 2 bases had no gene match. The CDR3 DNA is TGTGCCAGTAGTAACCAGGGGGAAGAGACCCAGTACTTC. As protein: CASSNQGEETQYF. The full variable domain, completed using reference TRBV19 and TRBJ2-5, is DGGITQSPKYLFRKEGQNVTLSCEQNLNHDAMYWYRQDPGQGLRLIYYSQIVNDFQKGDIAEGYSVSREKKESFPLTVTSAQKNPTAFYLCASSNQGEETQYFGPGTRLLVL.

This clone came up once. V is TRBV5-4 and J is TRBJ2-3, with D hard to call. The CDR3 runs to 14 residues. Per germline, CDR1 SGHNT and CDR2 YYREEE (reference sequence). The germline V and J ends were trimmed by 4 bases and 4 bases, with 13 bases remaining between them. CDR3 region: CASSQESVPDTQYF. The CDR3 bases are TGTGCCAGCAGCCAAGAAAGTGTCCCAGATACGCAGTATTTT. The full variable domain, its missing parts supplied by reference TRBV5-4 and TRBJ2-3, is ETGVTQSPTHLIKTRGQQVTLRCSSQSGHNTVSWYQQALGQGPQFIFQYYREEENGRGNFPPRFSGLQFPNYSSELNVNALELDDSALYLCASSQESVPDTQYFGPGTRLTVL.

The V and J genes are TRBV18 and TRBJ2-3; a weak D match, TRBD1 (6 bases). The CDR3 sequence is 14 residues long. The V gene's germline CDR1 is KGHSH and CDR2 LQKENI. Trimming cost V 5 bases and J 0 bases, with 9 bases left between them. CDR3 nucleotides: TGTGCCAGCTCAATCGACAGGAGCACAGATACGCAGTATTTT. Translation gives CASSIDRSTDTQYF.

The rearrangement uses TRBV28 and TRBJ2-7, with D perhaps matching TRBD1 (6 bases). The CDR3 consists of 13 residues. Between the trimmed V and J ends, which lost 7 bases and 3 bases, there was a span of 13 bases. CDR1 is MDHEN and CDR2 is SYDVKM in the germline V gene. DNA of the CDR3: TGTGCCAGCAACCGACGACAGGTCTACGAGCAGTACTTC. Protein sequence: CASNRRQVYEQYF. The full variable domain, its missing parts supplied by reference TRBV28 and TRBJ2-7, is DVKVTQSSRYLVKRTGEKVFLECVQDMDHENMFWYRQDPGLGLRLIYFSYDVKMKEKGDIPEGYSVSREKKERFSLILESASTNQTSMYLCASNRRQVYEQYFGPGTRLTVT.

The chain links TRBV30 to TRBJ1-2; 9 bases agree with TRBD1. Germline CDR1 GTSNPN, CDR2 SVGIG (reference sequence). The CDR3 spans 15 residues. V was clipped by 2 bases and J by 8 bases; unmatched bases: 12. CDR3 in amino acids: CAWSYFTGGPGGYTF. The CDR3 DNA follows: TGTGCCTGGAGTTACTTCACAGGGGGCCCGGGGGGCTACACCTTC.

This chain's CDR3 is CASSDPGVPTYEQYF. CDR3 DNA sequence: TGTGCCAGCAGTGATCCAGGGGTCCCCACCTACGAGCAGTACTTC. V and J are TRBV6-1 and TRBJ2-7, with a weak D call TRBD1 (6 bases). The CDR3 runs to 15 residues. Between the trimmed V and J ends, which lost 3 bases and 2 bases, there was a span of 14 bases. The V gene's germline CDR1 is MNHNS and CDR2 SASEGT.

This clone was counted a single time. The chain employs TRBV7-3 and TRBJ1-2, with no clear D. This CDR3 spans 13 amino acids. With 0 bases removed from V and 7 bases from J, the gap between germline ends came to 9 bases. The V gene's germline CDR1 is SGHTA and CDR2 FQGTGA. As DNA, the CDR3 is TGTGCCAGCAGCTTAACACCAGCGAGTGGCTACACCTTC. It specifies CASSLTPASGYTF.

The J gene is TRBJ1-4, the V gene TRBV2, with TRBD1 matching over 9 bases. CDR1 and CDR2 from the germline V gene are SNHLY and FYNNEI. V lost 4 bases to trimming and J lost 8 bases; unmatched junction nucleotides: 8. The CDR3 length is 15 residues. The CDR3 loop is CASSGLQGAYEKLFF. The CDR3, as DNA: TGTGCCAGCAGTGGCCTACAGGGGGCATACGAAAAACTGTTTTTT.

CDR3 residues: CASSLGTGEETQYF. As DNA, the CDR3 is TGTGCCAGCAGCTTGGGAACAGGGGAAGAGACCCAGTACTTC. The chain recombines TRBV5-4 with TRBJ2-5, with 7 bases fitting TRBD1. Per germline, CDR1 SGHNT and CDR2 YYREEE (reference sequence). This CDR3 region has 14 residues. The V segment lost 0 bases and the J segment 3 bases; nucleotides outside the gene matches: 2.

The chain joins TRBV30 to TRBJ2-1; weak D call: TRBD1 (5 bases). This CDR3 is 18 amino acids long. The V end was cut by 4 bases, the J end by 12 bases, with 34 bases between. Germline values: CDR1 GTSNPN, CDR2 SVGIG (reference sequence). The CDR3 is CAWTPKGDIMGFGYPQFF. The DNA of the CDR3 is TGTGCCTGGACCCCAAAAGGGGATATCATGGGATTCGGATATCCGCAGTTCTTC.

V is TRBV5-8 and J is TRBJ2-7; 9 nucleotides match TRBD2. The CDR3 is made up of 15 amino acids. The V segment lost 0 bases and the J segment 2 bases; nucleotides outside the gene matches: 3. CDR1 is SGHTS and CDR2 is YDEGEE in the germline V gene. The CDR3 bases are TGTGCCAGCAGCTTGGGACTAGCGGATACCTACGAGCAGTACTTC. It codes for CASSLGLADTYEQYF.

This chain joins TRBV10-3 and TRBJ1-4, with a weak D call TRBD1 (5 bases). The CDR3 is 13 residues long. The V end lost 9 bases, the J end lost 5 bases, and 13 bases lay between the germline ends. Germline CDR1 reads ENHRY; CDR2 reads SYGVKD. The CDR3 DNA sequence: TGTGCCATGTCGGAGACAGTGAATGAAAAACTGTTTTTT. It codes for CAMSETVNEKLFF.

The rearrangement joins TRBV5-4 to TRBJ2-1; D may be TRBD1 or TRBD2 (5 bases each). Trimming removed 4 bases at V and 5 bases at J, with 16 bases between. CDR3 length: 15 residues. Germline V CDR1 and CDR2: SGHNT, YYREEE (reference sequence). The CDR3 loop reads CASSPTGTRNNEQFF. CDR3 bases: TGTGCCAGCAGCCCAACCGGGACGCGAAACAATGAGCAGTTCTTC.

The chain carries TRBV28 and TRBJ1-1; D unresolved. V shed 8 bases and J shed 2 bases, with 18 bases lying between them. The CDR3 sequence is 15 residues long. Germline V gene data show CDR1 as MDHEN and CDR2 as SYDVKM. CDR3 amino acids: CASRFLPSGNTEAFF. DNA of the CDR3: TGTGCCAGCCGGTTTCTGCCTTCAGGCAACACTGAAGCTTTCTTT.

With respect to this clone: The conserved phenylalanine or tryptophan is not found at the CDR3 terminus, so this likely reflects a read error. This rearrangement joins TRBV5-1 to TRBJ2-7, with D possibly matching TRBD2 (7 bases). Between the trimmed V and J ends, which lost 5 bases and 6 bases, there was a span of 21 bases. Germline values: CDR1 SGHRS, CDR2 YFSETQ. The CDR3 has 15 residues. The CDR3 protein is CASRSEGRGRAEQYL. The CDR3 nucleotides are TGCGCCAGCAGATCGGAAGGGCGGGGGCGGGCCGAGCAGTACCTC.

The chain combines TRBV6-5 with TRBJ2-7; TRBD1 matches 8 bases. The length of the CDR3 is 14 residues. V lost 6 bases, J lost 0 bases, and 4 bases stayed unmatched. The germline V gene has CDR1 MNHEY and CDR2 SVGAGI. CDR3 sequence: CASRNRGSSYEQYF. The DNA of the CDR3 is TGTGCCAGCAGAAACAGGGGGAGCTCCTACGAGCAGTACTTC.

The V gene is TRBV6-4, the J gene TRBJ1-6; D remains unclear. The CDR3 is 13 amino acids. Trimming removed 6 bases at V and 5 bases at J, with 8 bases between. Germline CDR1 MRHNA, CDR2 SNTAGT. In nucleotides, the CDR3 is TGTGCCAGCAGCCGGGGTAATAATTCACCCCTCCACTTT. This codes for CASSRGNNSPLHF.

The chain carries TRBV28 and TRBJ1-1, with 9 positions matching TRBD1. With V trimmed by 6 bases and J by 0 bases, 2 bases remained unmatched. Looked up from germline, CDR1 is MDHEN and CDR2 is SYDVKM. This CDR3 is 14 amino acids long. The CDR3 nucleotides are TGTGCCAGCAGGAGGGACAGGGTGAACACTGAAGCTTTCTTT. It encodes CASRRDRVNTEAFF.

This chain uses TRBV19 with TRBJ1-1; TRBD1 aligns across 7 bases. The germline gives CDR1 LNHDA, CDR2 SQIVND (reference sequence). The J segment lost 5 bases and the V segment lost 4 bases, leaving 13 bases of the junction unmatched. This CDR3 region has 16 residues. This CDR3 reads CASSTTTGSGDTEAFF. The CDR3 region has the DNA TGTGCCAGTAGTACCACGACAGGGTCGGGCGATACTGAAGCTTTCTTT.

This rearrangement joins TRBV28 to TRBJ1-1; D remains unclear. Germline CDR1 MDHEN, CDR2 SYDVKM. Trimming left V 6 bases short and J 11 bases short, with 22 bases between. CDR3 size: 14 residues. CDR3 loop: CASRNRETPLQAFF. The CDR3, as DNA: TGTGCCAGCAGAAACCGGGAGACTCCCCTCCAGGCTTTCTTT.

The V gene is TRBV6-5, the J gene TRBJ1-4; D not resolved. Trimming stripped 10 bases from V and 0 bases from J, with 12 bases between. CDR1 and CDR2 from the germline V gene are MNHEY and SVGAGI. CDR3 length: 14 residues. The CDR3 DNA reads TGTGCCACCTGCCGAGCTGCAACTAATGAAAAACTGTTTTTT. Translated, it gives CATCRAATNEKLFF.

J is TRBJ1-1 and V is TRBV19, with unresolved D. There are 12 residues in the CDR3. Deletions cut 0 bases from V and 6 bases from J, with 5 bases between. CDR1 is LNHDA and CDR2 is SQIVND in the germline V gene (reference sequence). The CDR3 here is CASSIESSEAFF. CDR3 DNA sequence: TGTGCCAGTAGTATAGAGAGCTCTGAAGCTTTCTTT.

The chain links TRBV5-6 to TRBJ2-2; TRBD1 aligns across 9 bases. CDR3 length equals 16 residues. V was pared by 4 bases and J by 3 bases, with 7 bases of the junction left unmatched. The germline CDR1 and CDR2 sequences are SGHDT and YYEEEE. The CDR3 DNA sequence: TGTGCCAGCAGCATGACCGGGACAGGGTACACCGGGGAGCTGTTTTTT. It yields the protein CASSMTGTGYTGELFF.